Following are 4 T cell receptor beta chains from one sample sequenced in a study of low-dose radiotherapy and immunotherapy resistance in tumors. Time point noted: before trial treatment. With TRAV- and TRBV-specific primers, first-strand cDNA was made, covering the alpha and beta chains. Amplification, which lasted 15 to 20 PCR cycles, used a constant-region primer and V-primer adapter to amplify TCRs. TCRdb passed the reads through MiXCR, listing each CDR3 protein once. In the table there are about 60,000 distinct CDR3 sequences, under 30% of which are singletons. Sequenced here: PBMCs, sampled before treatment. Receptor source: a male donor with prostate cancer.

As concerns this clonotype: A far larger clone is just one base off, so this is likely a read error. The chain is built from TRBV6-2 or TRBV6-3 and TRBJ1-1; D remains ambiguous. Germline V gene data show CDR1 as MNHEY and CDR2 as SVGEGT. This CDR3 contains 14 residues. The CDR3 region is CASSPPAVNTEVFF. CDR3 sequence (DNA): TGTGCCAGCAGCCCCCCCGCGGTGAACACTGAAGTTTTCTTT.

This clonotype was picked up many times. The chain couples TRBV19 to TRBJ2-7; the match to TRBD1 covers 7 bases. V shed 3 bases, J shed 2 bases, and the junction held 7 bases outside the gene matches. CDR3 length: 15 residues. Germline V gene data show CDR1 as LNHDA and CDR2 as SQIVND (reference sequence). The CDR3: CASSIAWGTAYEQYF. CDR3 coding DNA: TGTGCCAGTAGTATCGCTTGGGGGACAGCCTACGAGCAGTACTTC.

This chain joins TRBV6-2 or TRBV6-3 and TRBJ2-7, with D possibly matching TRBD2 (5 bases). The CDR3 consists of 15 residues. Germline assignment: CDR1 MNHEY and CDR2 SVGEGT. V lost 2 bases, J lost 1 base, and 12 bases lay in between. CDR3 DNA sequence: TGTGCCAGCAGTTACGGAAGCGGAAGGTCCTACGAGCAGTACTTC. This codes for CASSYGSGRSYEQYF.

This clonotype was seen many times. The chain combines TRBV19 with TRBJ1-2; D is ambiguous. Per the germline V gene, CDR1 is LNHDA and CDR2 is SQIVND (reference sequence). There are 15 residues in the CDR3. V was trimmed by 10 bases and J by 0 bases, leaving 18 bases between them. The CDR3 bases are TGTGCCACCCCCAGTCCCGGAGGGCCTAACTATGGCTACACCTTC. This gives the protein CATPSPGGPNYGYTF.